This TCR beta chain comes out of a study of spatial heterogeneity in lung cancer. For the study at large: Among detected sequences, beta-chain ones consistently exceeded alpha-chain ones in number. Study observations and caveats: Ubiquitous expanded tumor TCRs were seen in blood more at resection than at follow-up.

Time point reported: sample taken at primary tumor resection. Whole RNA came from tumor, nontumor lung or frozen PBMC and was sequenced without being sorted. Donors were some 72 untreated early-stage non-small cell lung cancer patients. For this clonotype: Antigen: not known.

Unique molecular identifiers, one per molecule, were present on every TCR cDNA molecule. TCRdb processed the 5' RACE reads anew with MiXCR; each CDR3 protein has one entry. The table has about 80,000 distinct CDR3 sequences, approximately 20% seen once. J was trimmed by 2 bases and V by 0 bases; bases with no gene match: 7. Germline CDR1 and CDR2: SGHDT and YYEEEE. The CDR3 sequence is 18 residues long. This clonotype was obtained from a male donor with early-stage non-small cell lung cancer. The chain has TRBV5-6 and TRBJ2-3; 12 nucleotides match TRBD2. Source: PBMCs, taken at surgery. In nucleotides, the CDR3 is TGTGCCAGCAGCTTGGCCCGACTAGCGGGGGATGACACAGATACGCAGTATTTT. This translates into CASSLARLAGDDTDTQYF.